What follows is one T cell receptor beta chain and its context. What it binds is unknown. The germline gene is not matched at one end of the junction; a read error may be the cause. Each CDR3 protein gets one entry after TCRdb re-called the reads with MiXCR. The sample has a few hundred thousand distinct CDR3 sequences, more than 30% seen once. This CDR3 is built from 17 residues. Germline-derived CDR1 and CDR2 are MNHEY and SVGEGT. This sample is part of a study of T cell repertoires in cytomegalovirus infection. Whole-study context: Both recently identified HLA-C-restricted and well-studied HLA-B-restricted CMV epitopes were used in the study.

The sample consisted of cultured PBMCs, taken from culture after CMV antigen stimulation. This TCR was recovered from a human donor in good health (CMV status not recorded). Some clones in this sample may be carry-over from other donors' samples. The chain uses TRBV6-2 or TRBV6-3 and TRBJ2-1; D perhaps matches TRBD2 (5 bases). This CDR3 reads CTSSSRTFSSSYNEQFF. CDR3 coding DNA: TGTACCAGCAGTTCCCGGACTTTCTCGAGCTCCTACAATGAGCAGTTCTTC.